This section outlines one T cell receptor beta chain sequence together with its context. Germline V gene lookup returns CDR1 SNHLY and CDR2 FYNNEI. V was trimmed by 4 bases and J by 0 bases, leaving 18 bases between them. The CDR3 has 17 amino acids. A second about 6 to 12 cycle PCR used barcoded and J-beta primers. TCRdb independently ran MiXCR on the 5' RACE reads; one entry per CDR3 protein. The table lists about 1.6 million distinct CDR3 sequences, about 31% of them singletons. This entry comes from a study of blood T cells in healthy people across ages. The TCR comes from a woman aged 25-40 years in good health. The genes are TRBV2 and TRBJ1-1; no clear D gene. The sample consisted of blood. DNA of the CDR3: TGTGCCAGCAGTGGAGGCCGACCCCCTTTTATGAACACTGAAGCTTTCTTT. This codes for CASSGGRPPFMNTEAFF.